The rows below give T cell receptor beta chains drawn from one sample of a study of blood T cell repertoires in COVID-19. Assay used: immunoSEQ multiplex PCR; TCRdb lists only in-frame clones, some missing. The sample shows around 250,000 clones, more than 80% of them seen only once. The specimen was peripheral blood. The receptors derive from a woman aged 30 to 39 with active or convalescent COVID-19. Both conserved end residues are part of each CDR3.

V gene: TRBV4-3; J gene: TRBJ2-3; CDR3 protein: CASSQAGDINTDTQYF
V gene: TRBV6-5; J gene: TRBJ2-7; CDR3 protein: CASSYEESSYEQYF
V gene: TRBV4-3; J gene: TRBJ2-5; CDR3 protein: CASSQESGQEETQYF
V gene: TRBV19; J gene: TRBJ2-7; CDR3 protein: CASSTGPYEQYF
V gene: TRBV19; J gene: TRBJ2-2; CDR3 protein: CASSETGGNTGELFF
V gene: TRBV9; J gene: TRBJ1-1; CDR3 protein: CASSAGGRGTEAFF
V gene: TRBV2; J gene: TRBJ2-1; CDR3 protein: CASSPSRLAGDNEQFF
V gene: TRBV10-2; J gene: TRBJ2-7; CDR3 protein: CASSEPGQGTYEQYF
V gene: TRBV5-5; J gene: TRBJ1-2; CDR3 protein: CASSLGGRANYGYTF
V gene: TRBV30; J gene: TRBJ1-2; CDR3 protein: CAWSRGQNYGYTF
V gene: TRBV30; J gene: TRBJ2-3; CDR3 protein: CAWSTGGTDTQYF
V gene: TRBV6-6; J gene: TRBJ1-6; CDR3 protein: CASSLDSLNSPLHF
V gene: TRBV5-1; J gene: TRBJ1-6; CDR3 protein: CASSRTGNLYNSPLHF
V gene: TRBV6-2/TRBV6-3; J gene: TRBJ2-7; CDR3 protein: CASSLRDRAYYEQYF
V gene: TRBV6-5; J gene: TRBJ2-2; CDR3 protein: CASRTGTFTGELFF
V gene: TRBV7-8; J gene: TRBJ2-6; CDR3 protein: CASSLDRGVSGANVLTF
V gene: TRBV5-1; J gene: TRBJ2-7; CDR3 protein: CASSLMDRGYEQYF
V gene: TRBV28; J gene: TRBJ2-1; CDR3 protein: CASSLTGQGAYNEQFF
V gene: TRBV19; J gene: TRBJ2-7; CDR3 protein: CASKDFSGSEQYF
V gene: TRBV30; J gene: TRBJ2-6; CDR3 protein: CAWASPGQGISGANVLTF
V gene: TRBV12-3/TRBV12-4; J gene: TRBJ2-3; CDR3 protein: CASSWRITDTQYF
V gene: TRBV6-5; J gene: TRBJ1-1; CDR3 protein: CASSLQGRPEAFF
V gene: TRBV5-1; J gene: TRBJ2-3; CDR3 protein: CASSLVAGGPVDTQYF
V gene: TRBV5-1; J gene: TRBJ1-6; CDR3 protein: CASSLGSGALDNSPLHF
V gene: TRBV6-1; J gene: TRBJ1-1; CDR3 protein: CASSEGGGDTEAFF
V gene: TRBV5-1; J gene: TRBJ2-1; CDR3 protein: CASSLLAGEGDEQFF
V gene: TRBV7-3; J gene: TRBJ2-1; CDR3 protein: CASSFSGDYNEQFF
V gene: TRBV7-3; J gene: TRBJ1-3; CDR3 protein: CASSLGSSGNTIYF
V gene: TRBV19; J gene: TRBJ2-3; CDR3 protein: CASRTSGTDTQYF
V gene: TRBV11-1; J gene: TRBJ2-5; CDR3 protein: CASRSTSAETQYF
V gene: TRBV7-3; J gene: TRBJ1-2; CDR3 protein: CASSFDTGTFNGYTF
V gene: TRBV5-1; J gene: TRBJ2-1; CDR3 protein: CASSLAQGGAPSNEQFF
V gene: TRBV24-1; J gene: TRBJ1-6; CDR3 protein: CATSDTTPWDRGRKRKSPLHF
V gene: TRBV25-1; J gene: TRBJ1-5; CDR3 protein: CASTPGQPQHF
V gene: TRBV6-5; J gene: TRBJ1-4; CDR3 protein: CASRVTGATNEKLFF
V gene: TRBV15; J gene: TRBJ1-1; CDR3 protein: CATTGNRGINTEAFF
V gene: TRBV7-9; J gene: TRBJ1-2; CDR3 protein: CASIRTGGYGYTF
V gene: TRBV9; J gene: TRBJ1-2; CDR3 protein: CASRTDGGGTYGYTF
V gene: TRBV2; J gene: TRBJ2-1; CDR3 protein: CARGTSGSYNEQFF
V gene: TRBV6-5; J gene: TRBJ1-1; CDR3 protein: CASSPSGPGEAFF
V gene: TRBV3-1/TRBV3-2; J gene: TRBJ2-3; CDR3 protein: CASSLRGLANTDTQYF
V gene: TRBV7-2; J gene: TRBJ1-2; CDR3 protein: CASSSIQVDYGYTF
V gene: TRBV5-5; J gene: TRBJ1-2; CDR3 protein: CASSAGPIDYGYTF
V gene: TRBV7-9; J gene: TRBJ2-3; CDR3 protein: CASSQLGIADTQYF
V gene: TRBV19; J gene: TRBJ2-1; CDR3 protein: CASSIDGRVSSYNEQFF
V gene: TRBV3-1/TRBV3-2; J gene: TRBJ2-5; CDR3 protein: CASSLGTSGGETQYF
V gene: TRBV9; J gene: TRBJ1-2; CDR3 protein: CASSVDEGTVYGYTF
V gene: TRBV27; J gene: TRBJ1-2; CDR3 protein: CASSFRTGYYGYTF